This T cell receptor beta chain is from a study of post-analysis software for immune sequencing data. Unique molecular identifiers were built into the TCR beta cDNA libraries. TCRdb reanalysed the PCR reads using MiXCR and keeps one entry per CDR3 protein. The repertoire holds around 440,000 distinct CDR3 sequences, with over 35% as singletons. This clonotype was detected a few times. The antigen is unknown. Study-wide results and caveats: Higher frequency in patients than in controls was seen for about five TRBV segments, with TRBV5-6, TRBV5-1 and TRBV20-1 among them.

The CDR3 extends over 13 amino acids. Germline CDR1 and CDR2: SGHRS and YFSETQ. This sequence joins TRBV5-1 and TRBJ2-1; D is ambiguous. The end of the DNA aligns better with TRBJ2-7, so the J call may be wrong. Source material: blood. This receptor was taken from a girl aged 5-17 years with multiple sclerosis. The CDR3 DNA is TGCGCCAGCAGCTTGGGGACCTACAATGAGCAGTACTTC. Translation: CASSLGTYNEQYF.